This T cell receptor beta chain was sequenced for a study of response to subunit inactivated influenza vaccine. CDR3 length equals 14 residues. Trimming cost V 4 bases and J 5 bases, with 14 bases left between them. CDR1 and CDR2 (germline): DFQATT, SNEGSKA (reference sequence). MiXCR was run by TCRdb on the RT-PCR reads, yielding one entry per CDR3 protein. Of about 540,000 distinct CDR3 sequences in the sample, approximately 22% were seen once. These records were also assigned to another study, of T cells expressing NK-cell markers. As that study records: TCR beta cDNA was generated via 5'RACE template switching incorporating UMIs. Obtained from sorted CD3+CD56+NKG2C+, CD3+CD56+NKG2C- and CD3+CD56-NKG2C+ T cells were the TCR beta repertoires. Among the experiments, several used an anti-gamma-delta TCR antibody to restrict sorting to alpha-beta TCR T cells. Several donors' CD3+CD56-NKG2C+ cells were dominated by the same clonotypes.

This clonotype originated in a man in his forties or fifties who received an inactivated influenza vaccine. The rearrangement uses TRBV20-1 and TRBJ1-4; D not certain. This specimen was CD4+ T cells sorted from PBMCs, taken about 13 days after vaccination. The CDR3 nucleotides are TGCAGTGCTAACATCCGCGACGGAAATGAAAAACTGTTTTTT. It is translated as CSANIRDGNEKLFF.